The entry below describes one T cell receptor (beta chain). Its antigen is currently unknown. This sample was included in a study of OX40 agonist ivuxolimab in advanced cancers. Overall study context: It was permissible to have had prior anti-PD-1, anti-PD-L1 or anti-CTLA-4 therapy, and around 40% had some.

Findings and limits, study-wide: Researchers report that CD8+ T cells had, on average, more expanded clones than CD4+.

Sequenced by immunoSEQ multiplex PCR; TCRdb stores in-frame clones only, minus some. The profile covers tens of thousands of clones, with over 80% appearing a single time and about 5% taken by the ten largest. The sequenced sample was CD4+ or CD8+ T cells sorted from blood, obtained in a trial of the OX40 agonist ivuxolimab. This clonotype originated in an adult with an advanced solid tumor such as melanoma, head and neck, liver or kidney cancer.

The CDR3 nucleotides read TGTGCCAGCAGCTTAAGGGACAGGGGGCGAAAAGTGGATACGCAGTATTTT. This gives the protein CASSLRDRGRKVDTQYF. The chain employs TRBV7-9 and TRBJ2-3; 12 bases map to TRBD1. This CDR3 comprises 17 residues. Germline-derived CDR1 and CDR2 are SEHNR and FQNEAQ (reference sequence). V trimming: 2 bases; J trimming: 6 bases; junction bases outside the gene matches: 9. Together with reference TRBV7-9 and TRBJ2-3, the CDR3 gives the full variable domain: DTGVSQNPRHKITKRGQNVTFRCDPISEHNRLYWYRQTLGQGPEFLTYFQNEAQLEKSRLLSDRFSAERPKGSFSTLEIQRTEQGDSAMYLCASSLRDRGRKVDTQYFGPGTRLTVL.